The entry below gives a single T cell receptor beta chain sequence along with its context. The data stem from a study of OX40 agonist ivuxolimab in advanced cancers. Study information: Prior anti-PD-1, anti-PD-L1 or anti-CTLA-4 therapy did not bar entry, and less than 50% had some.

Libraries were prepared by immunoSEQ multiplex PCR; TCRdb keeps only in-frame clonotypes and omits some of them. The profile shows just over 40,000 clones, 85% of them singletons. Germline CDR1 is MNHEY and CDR2 is SMNVEV (reference sequence). The J segment lost 8 bases and the V segment lost 5 bases, leaving 3 bases of the junction unmatched. There are 14 residues in the CDR3. This sample comprised CD4+ or CD8+ T cells sorted from blood, obtained in a trial of the OX40 agonist ivuxolimab. This receptor was obtained from an adult with an advanced solid tumor such as melanoma, head and neck, liver or kidney cancer. The chain recombines TRBV27 with TRBJ2-1; 13 nucleotides align to TRBD2. CDR3 residues: CASSGTSGEYEQFF. The CDR3 nucleotides read TGTGCCAGCAGTGGGACTAGCGGGGAATATGAGCAGTTCTTC.